Sequencing of this T cell receptor (beta chain) was carried out in a study of vaccination effects on CD4 cells after COVID-19. General observations from the study: Clonal contraction was marked in infection- and vaccine-induced clones late after vaccination.

The method was immunoSEQ multiplex PCR; TCRdb's version includes in-frame clones alone and lacks a portion of them. The sample yields 24,000 or so clones, 70% to 75% seen once. Antigen-specific CD4+ T cells were first expanded with viral peptide pools by the ViraFEST assay and only then sequenced. A roughly ten-day culture period preceded the isolation of CD4+ T cells. Vaccinated participants had no history of SARS-CoV-2 infection and tested negative for nucleocapsid antibodies. Fresh IL-2-containing medium replaced half the medium on days 3 and 7. Looked up from germline, CDR1 is SGHRS and CDR2 is YFSETQ. CDR3 length: 15 residues. The V gene lost 1 base and the J gene lost 5 bases, with 10 bases spanning the gap. In the case of this clone: Its antigen is still unknown.

This material consisted of CD4+ T cells from PBMCs cultured with SARS-CoV-2 spike peptides, taken before COVID-19 vaccination. The chain uses TRBV5-1 and TRBJ1-6, with D perhaps TRBD1 (6 bases). The clonotype originates from a human donor who received a COVID-19 vaccine. The CDR3 loop reads CASSLTQGNNSPLHF. The CDR3 nucleotides read TGCGCCAGCAGCTTGACACAGGGTAATAATTCACCCCTCCACTTT.